The 30 T cell receptor beta chains reported below all come from one sample, sequenced in a study of OX40 agonist ivuxolimab in advanced cancers. The data were produced by immunoSEQ multiplex PCR, yet TCRdb's version contains in-frame clones alone and is incomplete. The table lists roughly 56,000 clones, approximately 85% of them singletons. This sample comprised CD4+ or CD8+ T cells sorted from blood, obtained in a trial of the OX40 agonist ivuxolimab. The receptor set was obtained from an adult with an advanced solid tumor such as melanoma, head and neck, liver or kidney cancer.

The chain couples TRBV27 to TRBJ1-2, with D possibly TRBD1 on 5 matching bases. The germline gives CDR1 MNHEY, CDR2 SMNVEV (reference sequence). V was shortened by 5 bases and J by 2 bases, with 12 bases between the two germline ends. This CDR3 is built from 14 residues. In DNA, the CDR3 is TGTGCCAGCAGTCCCAAACGGGGGAACTATGGCTACACCTTC. Translating it yields CASSPKRGNYGYTF.

This clone appeared once. V usage is TRBV19 and J usage is TRBJ2-3; 8 bases agree with TRBD1. This CDR3 is built from 14 residues. The V gene end was trimmed by 7 bases and the J gene end by 1 base; junction bases not matched to a gene: 4. The germline V gene has CDR1 LNHDA and CDR2 SQIVND (reference sequence). CDR3 DNA sequence: TGTGCCAGTAACTTGGACAGGGGCACAGATACGCAGTATTTT. Residues: CASNLDRGTDTQYF.

The CDR3 reads CATKGGGWNTEAFF. CDR3 nucleotide sequence: TGTGCTACAAAAGGGGGAGGCTGGAACACTGAAGCTTTCTTT. The rearrangement uses TRBV12-5 and TRBJ1-1, with TRBD1 as a possible D gene (6 bases). The V gene lost 10 bases and the J gene lost 1 base, with 16 bases spanning the gap. The CDR3 contains 14 residues. CDR1 and CDR2 (germline): LGHNT, FRNRAP.

V and J are TRBV9 and TRBJ1-1; TRBD1 agrees at 9 bases. The CDR3 contains 15 residues. CDR1 is SGDLS, CDR2 YYNGEE, per germline. J lost 5 bases, V lost 2 bases, and 7 bases had no gene match. CDR3 sequence: CASSVQQTGGTEAFF. DNA of the CDR3: TGTGCCAGCAGCGTTCAACAGACAGGGGGAACTGAAGCTTTCTTT.

This clone was seen just once. The rearrangement links TRBV6-1 to TRBJ1-3; 8 bases align to TRBD1. The CDR3 spans 16 residues. Germline V gene sequence: CDR1 MNHNS, CDR2 SASEGT. V shed 5 bases, J shed 2 bases, and the junction held 8 bases outside the gene matches. CDR3 sequence: CASSKGTGVAGNTIYF. CDR3 nucleotides: TGTGCCAGCAGTAAAGGGACAGGCGTCGCTGGAAACACCATATATTTT.

V is TRBV9 and J is TRBJ2-1; 14 positions match TRBD2. Unmatched junction bases numbered 9, after V lost 0 bases and J lost 10 bases. Germline lookup yields CDR1 SGDLS and CDR2 YYNGEE. CDR3 length: 17 residues. The CDR3 DNA reads TGTGCCAGCAGCGTAGGCTTGGGACTAGCGGGGGAAGTGGAGCAGTTCTTC. It is translated as CASSVGLGLAGEVEQFF.

The J gene is TRBJ1-4, the V gene TRBV7-8, with D perhaps matching TRBD1 (5 bases). CDR1 is SGHVS and CDR2 is FQNEAQ in the germline V gene. V was clipped by 5 bases and J by 7 bases, with 17 bases between them. CDR3 size: 15 residues. CDR3 loop: CASSPWTGGVEKLFF. The CDR3 coding sequence is TGTGCCAGCAGCCCCTGGACCGGAGGGGTTGAAAAACTGTTTTTT.

V usage is TRBV9 and J usage is TRBJ2-3; D is possibly TRBD1 (8 bases). V was pared by 4 bases and J by 2 bases, with 17 bases between. The CDR3 spans 16 residues. Germline CDR1 is SGDLS and CDR2 is YYNGEE. The CDR3 sequence is CASSSGGGGDTDTQYF. The CDR3 DNA follows: TGTGCCAGCAGCTCAGGGGGCGGGGGAGACACAGATACGCAGTATTTT.

The rearrangement joins TRBV6-6 to TRBJ2-1; D gene unclear. CDR3 size: 14 residues. Trimming stripped 2 bases from V and 3 bases from J, with 8 bases between. Per germline, CDR1 MNHNY and CDR2 SVGAGI (reference sequence). The CDR3 loop reads CASSYENSYNEQFF. The CDR3 DNA sequence: TGTGCCAGCAGTTACGAAAACAGCTACAATGAGCAGTTCTTC.

The chain uses TRBV11-3 and TRBJ2-1, with 8 bases aligning to TRBD1. Germline V gene sequence: CDR1 SGHNT, CDR2 YENEEA. The CDR3 length is 14 residues. V gave up 4 bases and J gave up 6 bases; unmatched junction bases: 5. CDR3 sequence: CASSWGQASNEQFF. DNA for the CDR3: TGTGCCAGCAGCTGGGGACAGGCGAGCAATGAGCAGTTCTTC.

The chain links TRBV2 to TRBJ2-1; D is possibly TRBD1 (6 bases). Per germline, CDR1 SNHLY and CDR2 FYNNEI. This CDR3 has 15 amino acids. The germline V and J ends were trimmed by 4 bases and 0 bases, with 10 bases remaining between them. The DNA of the CDR3 is TGTGCCAGCAGTGTAGAGGACAGCTCCTACAATGAGCAGTTCTTC. Amino acid sequence: CASSVEDSSYNEQFF. The entire variable domain, with the rest obtained from reference TRBV2 and TRBJ2-1, is as follows: EPEVTQTPSHQVTQMGQEVILRCVPISNHLYFYWYRQILGQKVEFLVSFYNNEISEKSEIFDDQFSVERPDGSNFTLKIRSTKLEDSAMYFCASSVEDSSYNEQFFGPGTRLTVL.

V usage is TRBV6-1 and J usage is TRBJ2-5, with TRBD1 as a possible D gene (6 bases). Looked up from germline, CDR1 is MNHNS and CDR2 is SASEGT. Trimming removed 4 bases at V and 6 bases at J, with 15 bases between. The CDR3 is made up of 14 amino acids. The CDR3 here is CASSVTGSGQTQYF. CDR3 sequence (DNA): TGTGCCAGCAGTGTCACAGGGTCAGGGCAGACCCAGTACTTC.

The rearrangement joins TRBV5-1 to TRBJ2-5; unclear D gene. Deletions cut 4 bases from V and 0 bases from J, with 7 bases between. This CDR3 region has 13 residues. Germline V CDR1 and CDR2: SGHRS, YFSETQ. Here the CDR3 DNA reads TGCGCCAGCAGCGGCAGGTACCAAGAGACCCAGTACTTC. Protein sequence: CASSGRYQETQYF. Full variable domain (missing parts from reference TRBV5-1 and TRBJ2-5): KAGVTQTPRYLIKTRGQQVTLSCSPISGHRSVSWYQQTPGQGLQFLFEYFSETQRNKGNFPGRFSGRQFSNSRSEMNVSTLELGDSALYLCASSGRYQETQYFGPGTRLLVL.

The chain uses TRBV18 and TRBJ2-2; 9 bases are a match to TRBD1. The CDR3 is 15 residues long. J was trimmed by 5 bases and V by 1 base; bases with no gene match: 2. Germline lookup yields CDR1 KGHSH and CDR2 LQKENI. For the CDR3, the DNA is TGTGCCAGCTCACCACGGGACAGGGTGACCGGGGAGCTGTTTTTT. It encodes CASSPRDRVTGELFF.

The V gene is TRBV13, the J gene TRBJ1-3, with 10 bases fitting TRBD1. Germline V gene sequence: CDR1 PRHDT, CDR2 FYEKMQ (reference sequence). The CDR3 is made up of 17 amino acids. Trimming took 2 bases from V and 3 from J; bases not matched to a gene: 7. The CDR3 loop reads CASSLYRQGAGGNTIYF. The CDR3 bases are TGTGCCAGCAGCTTATACCGACAGGGGGCGGGTGGAAACACCATATATTTT.

The rearrangement uses TRBV5-4 and TRBJ2-3, with D possibly TRBD1 on 5 matching bases. This CDR3 is built from 13 residues. CDR1 is SGHNT, CDR2 YYREEE, per germline (reference sequence). V lost 4 bases, J lost 4 bases, and 10 bases lay in between. The CDR3 is CASSRQLADTQYF. The CDR3 bases are TGTGCCAGCAGCCGACAGCTTGCAGATACGCAGTATTTT.

The table lists this clone with a few counts. This rearrangement joins TRBV2 to TRBJ1-4; D remains unclear. Germline CDR1 and CDR2: SNHLY and FYNNEI. Trimming took off 4 bases at V and 11 bases at J, with 11 bases between the two ends. The CDR3 runs 12 residues. CDR3 nucleotides: TGTGCCAGCAGTGTTACAGAGGTCAAACTGTTTTTT. This sequence encodes CASSVTEVKLFF.

The chain uses TRBV10-3 and TRBJ2-3; tentatively, D is TRBD1 (5 bases). Germline values: CDR1 ENHRY, CDR2 SYGVKD. The V and J ends lost 6 bases and 5 bases respectively, with 15 bases between them. The CDR3 consists of 14 residues. CDR3 region: CAIRRTQDQDTQYF. In nucleotides, the CDR3 is TGTGCCATCAGGAGGACACAGGATCAAGATACGCAGTATTTT.

The chain combines TRBV10-3 with TRBJ1-2; 7 bases line up with TRBD1. V was clipped by 6 bases and J by 0 bases; unmatched bases: 10. From germline, CDR1 is ENHRY and CDR2 SYGVKD. The CDR3 consists of 16 residues. The CDR3 is CAIRPAGQNSNYGYTF. The CDR3 region has the DNA TGTGCCATCAGGCCCGCGGGACAGAACTCTAACTATGGCTACACCTTC.

The J gene is TRBJ1-4, the V gene TRBV28; a possible D gene is TRBD1 (5 bases). V was clipped by 5 bases and J by 8 bases, with 12 bases between them. CDR1 and CDR2 (germline): MDHEN, SYDVKM. This CDR3 spans 13 amino acids. CDR3 region: CASSLGVLEKLFF. CDR3 nucleotide sequence: TGTGCCAGCAGTCTGGGGGTGCTCGAAAAACTGTTTTTT. Variable domain in full (rest from reference TRBV28 and TRBJ1-4): DVKVTQSSRYLVKRTGEKVFLECVQDMDHENMFWYRQDPGLGLRLIYFSYDVKMKEKGDIPEGYSVSREKKERFSLILESASTNQTSMYLCASSLGVLEKLFFGSGTQLSVL.

The gene calls are TRBV29-1 and TRBJ1-5, with D perhaps matching TRBD1 (5 bases). The CDR3 has 14 residues. Trimming removed 7 bases from V and 2 bases from J, with 15 bases in between. Germline CDR1 SQVTM, CDR2 ANQGSEA. CDR3 in DNA: TGCAGCGGCGCCACGGGGGGGGGCAATCAGCCCCAGCATTTT. Its translation is CSGATGGGNQPQHF.

The chain is built from TRBV5-5 and TRBJ2-2; unclear D gene. Trimming stripped 0 bases from V and 8 bases from J, with 8 bases between. Germline V gene sequence: CDR1 SGHKS, CDR2 YYEKEE (reference sequence). The CDR3 consists of 13 residues. The DNA of the CDR3 is TGTGCCAGCAGCTTGGAGGATTTGGGGGAGCTGTTTTTT. Amino acid sequence: CASSLEDLGELFF.

The V and J genes are TRBV11-3 and TRBJ2-7; the D is unclear. This CDR3 is 14 amino acids long. The germline CDR1 and CDR2 sequences are SGHNT and YENEEA. The V end was cut by 3 bases, the J end by 1 base, with 10 bases between. The CDR3 DNA is TGTGCCAGCAGCTTTAGTTCAGGATCCTACGAGCAGTACTTC. Translating it yields CASSFSSGSYEQYF.

In the case of this clone: Relative to the germline gene, one junction end is altered; a read error may explain this. The J gene is TRBJ1-4, the V gene TRBV5-6; TRBD1 matches at 12 bases. The CDR3 is made up of 17 amino acids. CDR1 is SGHDT, CDR2 YYEEEE, per germline. CDR3 sequence reads: CASSSPGQGAKATPKVF. CDR3 DNA sequence: TGTGCCAGCAGCTCCCCGGGACAGGGGGCGAAAGCGACCCCGAAGGTTTTT.

The V and J genes are TRBV9 and TRBJ2-3; TRBD1 matches at 10 bases. CDR3 size: 15 residues. Germline V gene sequence: CDR1 SGDLS, CDR2 YYNGEE. V trimming: 4 bases; J trimming: 7 bases; junction bases outside the gene matches: 9. The CDR3 DNA sequence: TGTGCCAGCAGCTCCTCCGGGACAGGGGTGAATACGCAGTATTTT. Protein sequence: CASSSSGTGVNTQYF.

The J gene is TRBJ1-1, the V gene TRBV29-1; D is perhaps TRBD1 (6 bases). The CDR3 totals 15 residues. V gave up 0 bases and J gave up 1 base, with 12 bases separating them. Germline values: CDR1 SQVTM, CDR2 ANQGSEA. CDR3 in amino acids: CSVEDGIGGNTEAFF. The CDR3, as DNA: TGCAGCGTTGAAGACGGAATAGGGGGGAACACTGAAGCTTTCTTT.

The chain's CDR3 is CSVPIGTGLYNEQFF. DNA of the CDR3: TGCAGCGTTCCCATTGGGACAGGGCTCTACAATGAGCAGTTCTTC. The chain joins TRBV29-1 to TRBJ2-1; 9 bases are shared with TRBD1. V was pared by 5 bases and J by 3 bases, with 8 bases of the junction left unmatched. The CDR3 contains 15 residues. The germline CDR1 and CDR2 sequences are SQVTM and ANQGSEA.

This clone was counted once. The V gene is TRBV5-1, the J gene TRBJ2-6; unclear D gene. The germline CDR1 and CDR2 sequences are SGHRS and YFSETQ. V dropped 1 base and J dropped 4 bases, with 9 bases sitting between them. The CDR3 covers 15 residues. DNA for the CDR3: TGCGCCAGCAGCTTGTTGGAGTCCGGGGCCAACGTCCTGACTTTC. Encoded protein: CASSLLESGANVLTF. Full variable domain (outside the CDR3, taken from reference TRBV5-1 and TRBJ2-6): KAGVTQTPRYLIKTRGQQVTLSCSPISGHRSVSWYQQTPGQGLQFLFEYFSETQRNKGNFPGRFSGRQFSNSRSEMNVSTLELGDSALYLCASSLLESGANVLTFGAGSRLTVL.

The chain links TRBV7-2 to TRBJ2-5; 11 bases agree with TRBD1. The CDR3 runs to 17 residues. The V gene's germline CDR1 is SGHTA and CDR2 FQGNSA. V was pared by 4 bases and J by 4 bases, with 11 bases of the junction left unmatched. This CDR3 reads CASSSNLGQGAGETQYF. The CDR3 DNA follows: TGTGCCAGCAGCTCAAACCTCGGACAGGGGGCAGGAGAGACCCAGTACTTC.

This chain uses TRBV20-1 with TRBJ1-2; D unclear. The CDR3 extends over 11 amino acids. V gave up 6 bases and J gave up 2 bases, with 7 bases separating them. CDR1 and CDR2 from the germline V gene are DFQATT and SNEGSKA (reference sequence). In DNA, the CDR3 is TGCAGTGCCACCCCCAACTATGGCTACACCTTC. Its protein is CSATPNYGYTF.